This T cell receptor beta chain was observed in a study of cytomegalovirus exposure and HLA in healthy donors. About the study: A previous analysis identified approximately 120 million unique TCR beta sequences derived from 180 million or so T cells.

PCR was performed using 60 Vbeta and 13 Jbeta primers. Profiling relied on immunoSEQ multiplex PCR, and the TCRdb table lists in-frame clones only, not all of them. The sample includes approximately 140,000 clones, 70% to 90% of them seen just once. Unmatched junction bases numbered 10, after V lost 5 bases and J lost 4 bases. Germline V gives CDR1 LNHNV, CDR2 YYDKDF (reference sequence). The CDR3 totals 15 residues. The chain combines TRBV15 with TRBJ1-1; TRBD1 agrees at 7 bases. Input material: PBMCs. This TCR was sampled from a boy younger than 18 in good health and CMV-seronegative. The DNA for the CDR3 is TGTGCCACCAGCGCCTTGACAGGGTCCGCCACTGAAGCTTTCTTT. Translated: CATSALTGSATEAFF.